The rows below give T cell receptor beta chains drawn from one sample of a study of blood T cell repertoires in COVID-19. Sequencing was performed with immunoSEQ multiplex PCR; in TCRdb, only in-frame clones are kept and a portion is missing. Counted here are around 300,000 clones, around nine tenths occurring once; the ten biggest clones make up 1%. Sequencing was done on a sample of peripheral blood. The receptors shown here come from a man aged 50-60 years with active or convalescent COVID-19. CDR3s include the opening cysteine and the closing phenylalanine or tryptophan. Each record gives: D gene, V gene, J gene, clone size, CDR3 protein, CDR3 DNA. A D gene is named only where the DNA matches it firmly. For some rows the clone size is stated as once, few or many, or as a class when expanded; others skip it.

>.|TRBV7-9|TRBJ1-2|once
CASSLAPGRNGYTF
TGTGCCAGCAGCTTAGCGCCAGGGAGGAATGGCTACACCTTC
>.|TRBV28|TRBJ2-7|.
CASRVAGEAYEQYF
TGTGCCAGCAGGGTGGCAGGGGAAGCCTACGAGCAGTACTTC
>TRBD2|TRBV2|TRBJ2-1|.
CASTGTSGYNEQFF
TGTGCCAGCACGGGTACTAGCGGCTACAATGAGCAGTTCTTC
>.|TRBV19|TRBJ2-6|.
CASSQQGRSGANVLTF
TGTGCCAGTAGTCAACAGGGACGGTCTGGGGCCAACGTCCTGACTTTC
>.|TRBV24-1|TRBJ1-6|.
CATSPSRDSPLHF
TGTGCCACCAGTCCATCCAGGGATTCACCCCTCCACTTT
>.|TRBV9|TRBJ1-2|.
CASSVAWRANYGYTF
TGTGCCAGCAGCGTAGCGTGGAGGGCTAACTATGGCTACACCTTC
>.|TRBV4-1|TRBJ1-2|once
CASSQSTSQGYTF
TGCGCCAGCAGCCAATCTACGTCGCAAGGCTACACCTTC
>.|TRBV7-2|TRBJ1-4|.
CASSSSWGLANEKLFF
TGTGCCAGCAGCTCCTCGTGGGGACTGGCTAATGAAAAACTGTTTTTT
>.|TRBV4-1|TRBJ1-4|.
CASSQDLRGTNEKLFF
TGCGCCAGCAGCCAAGATCTAAGGGGTACTAATGAAAAACTGTTTTTT
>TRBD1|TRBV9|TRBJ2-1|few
CASSVFAGGEYNEQFF
TGTGCCAGCAGCGTATTCGCAGGGGGCGAGTACAATGAGCAGTTCTTC
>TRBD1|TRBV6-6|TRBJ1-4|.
CASSSRTGGSEKLFF
TGTGCCAGCAGTTCCCGGACAGGGGGGAGTGAAAAACTGTTTTTT
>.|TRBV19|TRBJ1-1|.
CASSFPDRTNTEAFF
TGTGCCAGTAGTTTCCCGGACAGAACTAACACTGAAGCTTTCTTT
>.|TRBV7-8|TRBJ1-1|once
CASSLGGGVGTEAFF
TGTGCCAGCAGCTTAGGGGGGGGCGTAGGGACTGAAGCTTTCTTT
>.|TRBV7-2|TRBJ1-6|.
CASSFRRNSPLHF
TGTGCCAGCAGCTTTCGGAGGAATTCACCCCTCCACTTT
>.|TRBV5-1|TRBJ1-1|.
CASSLAGTAAFF
TGCGCCAGCAGCTTGGCCGGGACTGCAGCTTTCTTT
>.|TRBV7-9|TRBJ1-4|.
CASSLGSEGTEKLFF
TGTGCCAGCAGCTTAGGATCGGAGGGAACTGAAAAACTGTTTTTT
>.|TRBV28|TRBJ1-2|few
CASSSRGPYGYTF
TGTGCCAGCAGTTCCAGGGGTCCCTATGGCTACACCTTC
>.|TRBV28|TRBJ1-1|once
CASSPRGGGNTEAFF
TGTGCCAGCAGTCCCAGGGGCGGCGGGAACACTGAAGCTTTCTTT
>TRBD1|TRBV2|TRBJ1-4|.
CASSLGGTANEKLFF
TGTGCCAGCAGTCTAGGAGGGACAGCTAATGAAAAACTGTTTTTT
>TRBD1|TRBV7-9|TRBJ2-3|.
CASNLGQGATDTQYF
TGTGCCAGCAACCTCGGGCAGGGGGCCACAGATACGCAGTATTTT
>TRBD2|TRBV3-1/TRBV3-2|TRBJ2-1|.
CASSQVLLAGGSYNEQFF
TGTGCCAGCAGCCAAGTATTACTAGCGGGGGGTTCCTACAATGAGCAGTTCTTC
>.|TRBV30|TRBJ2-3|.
CAWSQGASTDTQYF
TGTGCCTGGAGTCAGGGTGCAAGCACAGATACGCAGTATTTT
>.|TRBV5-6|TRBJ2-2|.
CASSQQNRANTGELFF
TGTGCCAGCAGCCAACAAAACAGGGCCAACACCGGGGAGCTGTTTTTT
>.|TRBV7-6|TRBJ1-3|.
CASSSYVRGLGNTIYF
TGTGCCAGCAGCTCCTATGTAAGAGGATTAGGAAACACCATATATTTT
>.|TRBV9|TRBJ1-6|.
CASSADGVLNSPLHF
TGTGCCAGCAGCGCGGACGGGGTTTTGAATTCACCCCTCCACTTT
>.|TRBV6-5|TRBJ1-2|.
CASSYRGYGYTF
TGTGCCAGCAGTTACCGGGGCTATGGCTACACCTTC
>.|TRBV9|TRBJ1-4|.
CASSVAAGGNSYEKLFF
TGTGCCAGCAGCGTAGCTGCGGGGGGTAATTCTTATGAAAAACTGTTTTTT
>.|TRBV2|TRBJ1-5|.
CASTPEQINQPQHF
TGTGCCAGCACCCCTGAACAGATCAATCAGCCCCAGCATTTT
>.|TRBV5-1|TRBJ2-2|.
CASSMVQGNTGELFF
TGCGCCAGCAGCATGGTTCAGGGAAACACCGGGGAGCTGTTTTTT
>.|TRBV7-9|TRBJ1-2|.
CASSFPGGDGYTF
TGTGCCAGCAGCTTCCCGGGGGGCGATGGCTACACCTTC
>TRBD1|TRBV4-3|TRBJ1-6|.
CASSLGQGSSPLHF
TGCGCCAGCAGCCTAGGACAGGGCTCCTCACCCCTCCACTTT
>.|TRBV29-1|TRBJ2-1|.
CSVEDGEFAGEQFF
TGCAGCGTTGAAGACGGTGAGTTTGCAGGTGAGCAGTTCTTC
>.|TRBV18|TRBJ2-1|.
CASSPADYPYKAQFF
TGTGCCAGCTCACCAGCGGACTACCCCTACAAGGCGCAGTTCTTC
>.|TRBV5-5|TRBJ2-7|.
CASSLVGDYEQYF
TGTGCCAGCAGCTTGGTGGGAGACTACGAGCAGTACTTC
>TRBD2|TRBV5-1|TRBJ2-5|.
CASSLGLAGEETQYF
TGCGCCAGCAGCTTGGGACTAGCGGGAGAAGAGACCCAGTACTTC
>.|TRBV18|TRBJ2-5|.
CASSRGETQYF
TGTGCCAGCTCACGAGGGGAGACCCAGTACTTC
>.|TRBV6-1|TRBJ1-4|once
CASSESRGLGNEKLFF
TGTGCCAGCAGTGAATCGCGGGGCCTGGGGAATGAAAAACTGTTTTTT
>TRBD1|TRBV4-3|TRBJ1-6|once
CASSHLEGARNSPLHF
TGCGCCAGCAGCCATCTCGAGGGGGCTCGTAATTCACCCCTCCACTTT
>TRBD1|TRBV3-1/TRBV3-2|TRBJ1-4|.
CASSPSRDRGKLFF
TGTGCCAGCAGCCCGTCCCGGGACAGGGGAAAACTGTTTTTT
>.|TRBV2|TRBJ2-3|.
CASSEIGTDTQYF
TGTGCCAGCAGTGAGATAGGCACAGATACGCAGTATTTT
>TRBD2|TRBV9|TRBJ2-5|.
CASSARLAGWETQYF
TGTGCCAGCAGCGCGCGCCTAGCGGGGTGGGAGACCCAGTACTTC
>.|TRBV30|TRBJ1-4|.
CAWNREELNEKLFF
TGTGCCTGGAATCGGGAGGAGCTTAATGAAAAACTGTTTTTT
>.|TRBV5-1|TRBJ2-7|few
CASSLAGDRDYEQYF
TGCGCCAGCAGCTTGGCGGGGGACCGGGACTACGAGCAGTACTTC
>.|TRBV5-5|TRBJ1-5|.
CASSLDGHQPQHF
TGTGCCAGCAGCTTGGACGGTCATCAGCCCCAGCATTTT
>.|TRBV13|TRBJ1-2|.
CASRRGQPGYTF
TGTGCCAGCAGAAGAGGACAGCCTGGCTACACCTTC
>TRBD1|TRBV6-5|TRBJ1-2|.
CASRTQGPSNYGYTF
TGTGCCAGCAGGACACAGGGGCCTTCTAACTATGGCTACACCTTC
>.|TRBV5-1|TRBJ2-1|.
CASRLVSDEQFF
TGCGCCAGCAGACTAGTGTCTGATGAGCAGTTCTTC
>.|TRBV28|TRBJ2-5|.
CASRGPYGGETQYF
TGTGCCAGCAGAGGGCCTTACGGGGGAGAGACCCAGTACTTC
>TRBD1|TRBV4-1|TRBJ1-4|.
CASSQETRRQGRGEKLFF
TGCGCCAGCAGCCAAGAAACTCGGCGACAGGGACGAGGTGAAAAACTGTTTTTT
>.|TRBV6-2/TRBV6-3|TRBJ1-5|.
CASSYSRGSNQPQHF
TGTGCCAGCAGTTACTCGAGGGGGAGCAATCAGCCCCAGCATTTT
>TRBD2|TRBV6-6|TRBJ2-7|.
CASSRGVGYEQYF
TGTGCCAGCAGCCGGGGGGTTGGGTACGAGCAGTACTTC